One and the same sample provided the 16 T cell receptor beta chains below, sequenced in a study of T cells expressing NK-cell markers. TCRdb reanalyzed the 5' RACE reads, giving one entry per CDR3 protein sequence and no DNA. The sample table sets out about 400,000 distinct CDR3 sequences. The material sequenced was blood T cells: a sorted CD56 or NKG2C T cell subset, CD4+ or CD8+ T cells, or bulk PBMC T cells (not recorded which). Receptors originate from a woman between 45 and 60 years old in good health.

The CDR3 loop reads CASSQIGLGQYF. The chain is built from TRBV3-1 and TRBJ2-7. The germline gives CDR1 LGHDT, CDR2 YNNKEL (reference sequence). The CDR3 totals 12 residues.

CDR3 sequence reads: CASSFQQADTQYF. This chain connects TRBV5-6 to TRBJ2-3. Germline V gives CDR1 SGHDT, CDR2 YYEEEE. The CDR3 covers 13 residues.

The rearrangement joins TRBV4-1 to TRBJ1-5; TCRdb picks TRBD1, but there is no DNA to check that call. The CDR3 spans 15 residues. CDR1 MGHRA and CDR2 YSYEKL come from the germline V gene. The CDR3 here is CASSQDFTGLPAQHF.

The V and J genes are TRBV27 and TRBJ1-2; TCRdb names TRBD1, which stays unverified in the absence of DNA. Germline CDR1 and CDR2: MNHEY and SMNVEV (reference sequence). The CDR3 sequence is 13 residues long. The CDR3 loop reads CASGTRADYGYTF.

The gene calls are TRBV5-6 and TRBJ2-5; TCRdb's D call of TRBD2 is untestable without DNA. The CDR3 sequence is 15 residues long. CDR1 and CDR2 (germline): SGHDT, YYEEEE. CDR3: CASSLKAGVVETQYF.

The chain recombines TRBV4-2 with TRBJ1-1; the TCRdb D gene call, TRBD1, has no DNA to confirm it. CDR1 LGHNA and CDR2 YNFKEQ come from the germline V gene. CDR3 size: 16 residues. CDR3 amino acids: CASSQEEGQANTEAFF.

The rearrangement uses TRBV15 and TRBJ1-2; TCRdb lists TRBD1, though no DNA is available to test this call. Germline V gene lookup returns CDR1 LNHNV and CDR2 YYDKDF (reference sequence). This CDR3 has 14 residues. The CDR3 protein is CATSRSGAGYGYTF.

The chain joins TRBV12-3 or TRBV12-4 to TRBJ1-2; the TRBD1 assignment by TCRdb is unverifiable without DNA. The CDR3 consists of 13 residues. The CDR3 sequence is CASRPGTDYGYTF.

The chain carries TRBV12-3 or TRBV12-4 and TRBJ1-1. The CDR3 length is 15 residues. This CDR3 reads CASSLPGRLNTEAFF.

J is TRBJ2-7 and V is TRBV20-1; TCRdb designates TRBD2, a call that cannot be tested without DNA. The CDR3 spans 15 residues. In germline, CDR1 is DFQATT, CDR2 SNEGSKA (reference sequence). The CDR3: CSAGSGGVRGNEQYF.

This chain uses TRBV28 with TRBJ1-4. Per the germline V gene, CDR1 is MDHEN and CDR2 is SYDVKM. This CDR3 spans 14 amino acids. The CDR3 sequence is CASSTTRPQEKLFF.

CDR3 protein: CATRRGSTGELFF. The chain couples TRBV14 to TRBJ2-2. Germline CDR1 is SGHDN and CDR2 is FVKESK. The CDR3 sequence is 13 residues long.

The chain is built from TRBV20-1 and TRBJ2-1; TCRdb outputs TRBD1, but without DNA this stays unchecked. The CDR3 is made up of 12 amino acids. Germline V lookup: CDR1 DFQATT, CDR2 SNEGSKA (reference sequence). The chain's CDR3 is CSADREVNEQFF.

J is TRBJ2-3 and V is TRBV18; TCRdb calls TRBD1, which cannot be checked without DNA. This CDR3 has 13 residues. Germline V gene sequence: CDR1 KGHSH, CDR2 LQKENI. The CDR3 is CASSPGTTDTQYF. Together with reference TRBV18 and TRBJ2-3, the CDR3 gives the full variable domain: NAGVMQNPRHLVRRRGQEARLRCSPMKGHSHVYWYRQLPEEGLKFMVYLQKENIIDESGMPKERFSAEFPKEGPSILRIQQVVRGDSAAYFCASSPGTTDTQYFGPGTRLTVL.

The rearrangement joins TRBV5-1 to TRBJ1-1; TCRdb designates TRBD1, a call that cannot be tested without DNA. The CDR3 contains 15 residues. Germline V gives CDR1 SGHRS, CDR2 YFSETQ. CDR3 protein: CASSLADRGGTEAFF.

V gene TRBV10-3 combines with J gene TRBJ2-3; TCRdb picks TRBD1, but there is no DNA to check that call. In germline, CDR1 is ENHRY, CDR2 SYGVKD. The CDR3 extends over 14 amino acids. The CDR3 protein is CAIRGDRDQDTQYF.